The present TCR beta chain was sequenced within a study of cytotoxic CD8 clonotypes in ibrutinib-treated CLL. Study-wide context: The sample average was 255,043 productive templates and roughly 90,000 productive rearrangements. Whole-study results and caveats: Clonality at baseline surpassed age-matched healthy donors and tracked circulating CD8+ T-cell counts.

The assay was immunoSEQ multiplex PCR, and TCRdb's table has in-frame clones only and misses some. The sample contains some 310,000 clones, about 80% of which appear only once. Remarks on this clone: Its antigen remains unknown.

Germline V gene data show CDR1 as MDHEN and CDR2 as SYDVKM. V lost 3 bases, J lost 2 bases, and 12 bases stayed unmatched. CDR3 length: 18 residues. The chain has TRBV28 and TRBJ1-2, with 10 bases aligning to TRBD1. The sequencing here drew on PBMCs, taken before ibrutinib treatment. The source of this sequence is a human donor with chronic lymphocytic leukemia. Here the CDR3 DNA reads TGTGCCAGCAGTTTCCAAACCCTAGACAGGGGGCCGAACTATGGCTACACCTTC. Amino acids: CASSFQTLDRGPNYGYTF.